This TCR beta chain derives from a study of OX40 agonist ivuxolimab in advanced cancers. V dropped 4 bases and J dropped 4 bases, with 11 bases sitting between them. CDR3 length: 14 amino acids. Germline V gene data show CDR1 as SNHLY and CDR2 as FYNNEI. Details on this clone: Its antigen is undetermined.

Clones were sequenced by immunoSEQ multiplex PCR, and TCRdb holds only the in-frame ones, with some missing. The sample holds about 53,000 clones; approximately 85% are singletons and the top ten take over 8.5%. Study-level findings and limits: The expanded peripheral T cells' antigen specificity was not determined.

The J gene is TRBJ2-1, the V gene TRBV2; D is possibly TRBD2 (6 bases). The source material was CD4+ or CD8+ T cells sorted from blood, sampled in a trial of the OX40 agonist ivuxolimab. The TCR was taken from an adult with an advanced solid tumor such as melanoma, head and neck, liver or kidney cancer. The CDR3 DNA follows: TGTGCCAGCAGTGGCGGGGAGAATTACAATGAGCAGTTCTTC. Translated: CASSGGENYNEQFF.